This TCR beta chain was identified during a study of T cell repertoires in cytomegalovirus infection. Study-wide context: Public TCR beta signatures marked donors with CMV infection and the matching HLA. Notes on the study in general: CMV carriers with the relevant HLA were identified by cumulative public TCR beta family frequency.

Trimming at V came to 6 bases and at J to 4 bases, leaving 7 bases not matched to a gene. The germline V gene encodes CDR1 SNHLY and CDR2 FYNNEI. The CDR3 covers 16 residues. A single record per CDR3 protein comes from TCRdb applying MiXCR to the reads. The top ten clones hold approximately 7.6% of a sample with approximately 97,000 distinct CDR3 sequences, more than 15% of them seen once. Turning to this clonotype: Its specificity is not known.

The receptor comes from a human donor in good health (CMV status not recorded). Some clones in this sample may be carry-over from other donors' samples. The rearrangement links TRBV2 to TRBJ2-6; 9 bases line up with TRBD1. The specimen sequenced was PBMCs. CDR3 nucleotides: TGTGCCAGCAGGATACAGGGGGCGGCGGGGGCCAACGTCCTGACTTTC. Amino acids: CASRIQGAAGANVLTF.